Below are 28 T cell receptor beta chains sequenced from a single sample in a study of T cells in Graves' hyperthyroidism and ophthalmopathy. Using RNA transcripts as the source, TCR beta CDR3 regions were amplified. The HTBI primer set served for first-round RT-PCR of the TCR CDR3. TCRdb fed the multiplex PCR reads into MiXCR, producing one record per CDR3 protein. The table lists hundreds of thousands of distinct CDR3 sequences, roughly 15% of them singletons. Sequencing was carried out using blood. These TCRs come from a man between 18 and 29 years old with Graves' ophthalmopathy.

J is TRBJ2-4 and V is TRBV5-1; 14 bases line up with TRBD2. The V and J ends lost 4 bases and 0 bases, in that order; junction bases with no gene match: 15. CDR1 and CDR2 (germline): SGHRS, YFSETQ. The CDR3 has 21 residues. The DNA of the CDR3 is TGCGCCAGCAGCCGGACGGGACTAGCGGGAGATGGGTCAATAGCCAAAAACATTCAGTACTTC. Translating it yields CASSRTGLAGDGSIAKNIQYF.

With regard to this clonotype: The junction differs from germline at one of its ends, possibly a read error. The rearrangement uses TRBV13 and TRBJ1-5, with 8 bases identical to TRBD1. Germline CDR1 PRHDT, CDR2 FYEKMQ (reference sequence). This CDR3 contains 14 residues. CDR3 DNA: TGTGCCAGCAGCCAGGGGCAGGGGGCCGGGAGGTTGTATTTT. As protein: CASSQGQGAGRLYF.

The sample holds a few counts of this clonotype. The rearrangement uses TRBV10-2 and TRBJ1-5, with D unresolved. The CDR3 covers 14 residues. V was shortened by 9 bases and J by 2 bases, with 14 bases between the two germline ends. In germline, CDR1 is WSHSY, CDR2 SAAADI. The CDR3 region has the DNA TGCGCCAGTGGAGAGTTTTATGGCAATCAGCCCCAGCATTTT. It translates to CASGEFYGNQPQHF.

This clonotype was seen many times. The rearrangement joins TRBV3-1 to TRBJ1-2, with 10 bases aligning to TRBD1. The CDR3 runs to 16 residues. From germline, CDR1 is LGHDT and CDR2 YNNKEL (reference sequence). With 1 base clipped from V and 5 bases from J, the junction kept 7 bases outside the gene matches. The CDR3 sequence: CASSQGGGQGMYGYTF. The CDR3 bases are TGTGCCAGCAGCCAAGGAGGGGGACAGGGGATGTATGGCTACACCTTC.

The genes are TRBV7-8 and TRBJ1-2; TRBD1 matches 11 bases. J was trimmed by 7 bases and V by 6 bases; bases with no gene match: 7. The CDR3 extends over 14 amino acids. The germline V gene has CDR1 SGHVS and CDR2 FQNEAQ. CDR3 sequence (DNA): TGTGCCAGCAGAGGACCGGGACAGGGGGGTGGCTACACCTTC. Translation gives CASRGPGQGGGYTF. Using reference TRBV7-8 and TRBJ1-2 for the parts outside the CDR3, the full variable domain is GAGVSQSPRYKVAKRGQDVALRCDPISGHVSLFWYQQALGQGPEFLTYFQNEAQLDKSGLPSDRFFAERPEGSVSTLKIQRTQQEDSAVYLCASRGPGQGGGYTFGSGTRLTVV.

This clonotype was detected only a few times. The chain recombines TRBV9 with TRBJ1-1, with D maybe TRBD1 (5 bases). The CDR3 runs 18 residues. With 4 bases removed from V and 2 bases from J, the gap between germline ends came to 24 bases. Germline CDR1 SGDLS, CDR2 YYNGEE. In DNA, the CDR3 is TGTGCCAGCAGCACCCAGGGAGAAGCTGAAGGCCGAAACACTGAAGCTTTCTTT. This encodes CASSTQGEAEGRNTEAFF.

The chain uses TRBV7-2 and TRBJ2-3, with TRBD2 matching over 10 bases. Germline V gene data show CDR1 as SGHTA and CDR2 as FQGNSA. Losses at the gene ends were 1 base for V and 4 bases for J; bases not matched to a gene: 5. The CDR3 length is 16 residues. The CDR3 DNA follows: TGTGCCAGCAGCTTAGAGGCTAGCGGGAGTGCAGATACGCAGTATTTT. Encoded protein: CASSLEASGSADTQYF.

There are many counts of this clonotype. The chain has TRBV20-1 and TRBJ2-7; 7 nucleotides align to TRBD1. Germline loops: CDR1 DFQATT, CDR2 SNEGSKA (reference sequence). The CDR3 totals 14 residues. J lost 5 bases, V lost 3 bases, and 10 bases had no gene match. The CDR3 here is CSASRQGERNEQYF. CDR3 nucleotide sequence: TGCAGTGCTAGCAGACAGGGTGAAAGGAACGAGCAGTACTTC.

This clonotype was observed many times. The junction shows a germline mismatch at one end, possibly a read error. V gene TRBV5-1 combines with J gene TRBJ2-1; D remains ambiguous. Germline assignment: CDR1 SGHRS and CDR2 YFSETQ. CDR3 length: 14 amino acids. For the CDR3, the DNA is TGCGCCAGCAGGTTGGGTCAGGAAAACAATGAGCAGTTCTTC. It encodes CASRLGQENNEQFF.

The table lists this clonotype with many counts. The genes are TRBV20-1 and TRBJ2-5, with 8 bases lining up with TRBD1. CDR1 and CDR2 (germline): DFQATT, SNEGSKA (reference sequence). CDR3 length: 13 residues. V shed 3 bases, J shed 3 bases, and the junction held 3 bases outside the gene matches. Here the CDR3 reads CSARLDREETQYF. The CDR3 DNA reads as TGCAGTGCTAGGTTGGACAGGGAAGAGACCCAGTACTTC.

In regard to this clonotype: A much larger clone sits a single nucleotide away, making a read error possible. The chain combines TRBV20-1 with TRBJ2-1; D perhaps matches TRBD2 (5 bases). The length of the CDR3 is 13 residues. V was shortened by 4 bases and J by 8 bases, with 15 bases between the two germline ends. Germline values: CDR1 DFQATT, CDR2 SNEGSKA (reference sequence). Here the CDR3 DNA reads TGCAGTGCTAACCCTGACCTGGGAGATGAGCAGTTCTTC. It translates to CSANPDLGDEQFF.

About this clonotype: The junction shows a germline mismatch at one end, possibly a read error. The gene calls are TRBV7-6 and TRBJ2-7; 10 positions agree with TRBD2. There are 15 residues in the CDR3. Per the germline V gene, CDR1 is SGHVS and CDR2 is FNYEAQ. For the CDR3, the DNA is TGTGCCAACAGCTTAGCGGGGGGCGGTTCCTACGAGCAGTACTTC. Translated: CANSLAGGGSYEQYF. Together with reference TRBV7-6 and TRBJ2-7, the CDR3 gives the full variable domain: GAGVSQSPRYKVTKRGQDVALRCDPISGHVSLYWYRQALGQGPEFLTYFNYEAQQDKSGLPNDRFSAERPEGSISTLTIQRTEQRDSAMYRCANSLAGGGSYEQYFGPGTRLTVT.

This clonotype has ten or more counts. The chain employs TRBV24-1 and TRBJ2-1; the match to TRBD1 covers 8 bases. CDR3 length: 16 amino acids. CDR1 KGHDR and CDR2 SFDVKD come from the germline V gene. V lost 3 bases and J lost 4; bases outside the gene matches: 7. The CDR3 sequence is CATSDVGQGRYNEQFF. In DNA form, the CDR3 reads TGTGCCACCAGTGATGTTGGACAGGGCCGGTACAATGAGCAGTTCTTC.

The J gene is TRBJ2-7, the V gene TRBV5-6; D is tentatively TRBD1 or TRBD2 (5 bases each). Germline values: CDR1 SGHDT, CDR2 YYEEEE. V lost 1 base to trimming and J lost 2 bases, with 13 bases between them. The CDR3 contains 15 residues. CDR3 loop: CASSLMQGVAYEQYF. Written as DNA, the CDR3 is TGTGCCAGCAGCTTGATGCAGGGAGTCGCCTACGAGCAGTACTTC.

This clonotype was counted at least ten times. The genes are TRBV6-1 and TRBJ2-7, with 7 bases that match TRBD2. In germline, CDR1 is MNHNS, CDR2 SASEGT. V trimming: 5 bases; J trimming: 4 bases; junction bases outside the gene matches: 20. The CDR3 contains 18 residues. In DNA form, the CDR3 reads TGTGCCAGCAGTCTCGGGCGCGGGAGCCGCACTAGTTGGTACGAGCAGTACTTC. Its protein is CASSLGRGSRTSWYEQYF.

The V call is TRBV10-2, the J call TRBJ1-1; D call uncertain. This CDR3 is built from 13 residues. Germline CDR1 WSHSY, CDR2 SAAADI. Between the trimmed V and J ends, which lost 3 bases and 2 bases, there was a span of 7 bases. CDR3 nucleotides: TGCGCCAGCAGTGAAAATTCCAACACTGAAGCTTTCTTT. Translating it yields CASSENSNTEAFF.

This clonotype was recorded at least ten times. J is TRBJ1-1 and V is TRBV2; no firm D call. The CDR3 loop spans 14 amino acids. CDR1 is SNHLY, CDR2 FYNNEI, per germline. V was cut by 8 bases and J by 5 bases, with 18 bases left in between. The DNA for the CDR3 is TGTGCCAGCTGCCGATCCCAAAGCAGGACTGAAGCTTTCTTT. This encodes CASCRSQSRTEAFF.

This clonotype was seen at least ten times. This chain uses TRBV30 with TRBJ1-1; D is uncertain. V was cut by 2 bases and J by 4 bases, with 8 bases left in between. The CDR3 is 12 amino acids. Germline V CDR1 and CDR2: GTSNPN, SVGIG (reference sequence). CDR3 residues: CAWSMDRTEAFF. The CDR3 nucleotides read TGTGCCTGGAGTATGGATCGCACTGAAGCTTTCTTT. The whole variable domain, filled in from reference TRBV30 and TRBJ1-1, reads SQTIHQWPATLVQPVGSPLSLECTVEGTSNPNLYWYRQAAGRGLQLLFYSVGIGQISSEVPQNLSASRPQDRQFILSSKKLLLSDSGFYLCAWSMDRTEAFFGQGTRLTVV.

J is TRBJ2-2 and V is TRBV4-1; no reliable D call. The germline CDR1 and CDR2 sequences are MGHRA and YSYEKL. The CDR3 covers 14 residues. Deletions cut 5 bases from V and 6 bases from J, with 13 bases between. The CDR3 reads CASSRDGFAGELFF. CDR3 DNA: TGCGCCAGCAGCAGGGATGGCTTCGCCGGGGAGCTGTTTTTT.

This clonotype was seen only a few times. The chain couples TRBV3-1 to TRBJ2-1; 13 bases agree with TRBD2. Germline V gene lookup returns CDR1 LGHDT and CDR2 YNNKEL (reference sequence). Trimming at V came to 4 bases and at J to 1 base, leaving 4 bases not matched to a gene. CDR3 length equals 17 residues. The DNA for the CDR3 is TGTGCCAGCAGCCTAGGACTAGCGGGGGCGTCCTACAATGAGCAGTTCTTC. This gives the protein CASSLGLAGASYNEQFF.

The rearrangement links TRBV6-1 to TRBJ1-2, with D possibly being TRBD1 (6 bases). V was pared by 6 bases and J by 4 bases, with 15 bases between. There are 14 residues in the CDR3. Germline V gives CDR1 MNHNS, CDR2 SASEGT. The CDR3 loop reads CASSWGGGFYGYTF. The CDR3 nucleotides read TGTGCCAGCAGCTGGGGGGGGGGCTTCTATGGCTACACCTTC.

Points on this clonotype: A read error may be the cause here, since a much bigger clone is one base away. V gene TRBV6-1 combines with J gene TRBJ1-4, with 8 bases lining up with TRBD1. Looked up from germline, CDR1 is MNHNS and CDR2 is SASEGT. V trimming: 4 bases; J trimming: 4 bases; junction bases outside the gene matches: 2. This CDR3 has 14 amino acids. As DNA, the CDR3 is TGTGCCAGCAGTGGGACAGGGTTTAATGAAAAACTGTTTTTT. Protein: CASSGTGFNEKLFF.

In this sample, this clonotype turned up a few times. The chain couples TRBV27 to TRBJ2-7; D is perhaps TRBD1 (6 bases). Deletions cut 3 bases from V and 6 bases from J, with 12 bases between. Germline CDR1 MNHEY, CDR2 SMNVEV (reference sequence). This CDR3 contains 13 residues. CDR3 protein: CASSFNREGEQYF. In nucleotides, the CDR3 is TGTGCCAGCAGTTTTAACAGGGAAGGCGAGCAGTACTTC.

This clonotype has ten or more counts. The J gene is TRBJ1-5, the V gene TRBV19; a weak D match, TRBD1 (5 bases). V was trimmed by 6 bases and J by 6 bases, leaving 15 bases between them. CDR3 length: 14 amino acids. Germline CDR1 and CDR2: LNHDA and SQIVND (reference sequence). As DNA, the CDR3 is TGTGCCAGTAGGCCGGGGGGTTGGAGTCAGCCCCAGCATTTT. As protein: CASRPGGWSQPQHF. The entire variable domain, with the rest obtained from reference TRBV19 and TRBJ1-5, is as follows: DGGITQSPKYLFRKEGQNVTLSCEQNLNHDAMYWYRQDPGQGLRLIYYSQIVNDFQKGDIAEGYSVSREKKESFPLTVTSAQKNPTAFYLCASRPGGWSQPQHFGDGTRLSIL.

This clonotype was counted at least ten times. Compared with germline, one end of the junction differs, possibly owing to a read error. This chain connects TRBV7-3 to TRBJ2-1, with 10 bases aligning to TRBD2. Per the germline V gene, CDR1 is SGHTA and CDR2 is FQGTGA. CDR3 length: 15 amino acids. CDR3 in amino acids: CASSLTSGPYIEQFF. The CDR3 nucleotides read TGTGCCAGCAGCCTGACTAGCGGGCCCTACATTGAGCAGTTCTTC.

This clonotype was observed many times. CDR3 in DNA: TGTGCCAGCAGTCCCGGTAGGAGCGGGGGGTACGAGCAGTACTTC. This codes for CASSPGRSGGYEQYF. This sequence joins TRBV6-1 and TRBJ2-7; 9 nucleotides agree with TRBD2. There are 15 residues in the CDR3. The trim removed 5 bases at V and 4 bases at J, leaving 9 bases unmatched. CDR1 and CDR2 from the germline V gene are MNHNS and SASEGT.

This clonotype was observed a handful of times. V usage is TRBV6-5 and J usage is TRBJ2-2; the D is unclear. Trimming cost V 0 bases and J 7 bases, with 6 bases left between them. The germline gives CDR1 MNHEY, CDR2 SVGAGI. CDR3 length: 13 amino acids. The CDR3 region has the DNA TGTGCCAGCAGTTACTCGAGAGGCGGGGAGCTGTTTTTT. It yields the protein CASSYSRGGELFF.

This clonotype was counted many times. The V gene is TRBV27, the J gene TRBJ1-5; TRBD1 might be the D (6 bases). CDR1 MNHEY and CDR2 SMNVEV come from the germline V gene (reference sequence). CDR3 length: 16 amino acids. Trimming took off 3 bases at V and 2 bases at J, with 14 bases between the two ends. CDR3 region: CASSFNRVLGNQPQHF. DNA of the CDR3: TGTGCCAGCAGTTTTAACAGGGTCCTGGGCAATCAGCCCCAGCATTTT.